One sample yielded the 25 T cell receptor beta chains listed below, sequenced in a study of identical twins. TCRdb recomputed calls from the 5' RACE reads with MiXCR, one row per CDR3 protein. The data hold hundreds of thousands of distinct CDR3 sequences, with approximately 21% observed a single time. The same data also contributed to another study, on T cells expressing NK-cell markers.

Sequenced input: PBMCs. Receptor source: a woman between 18 and 30 years old in good health.

This clonotype was observed a few times. The rearrangement joins TRBV3-1 to TRBJ2-7; the match to TRBD1 covers 8 bases. V was clipped by 7 bases and J by 3 bases; unmatched bases: 8. This CDR3 contains 14 residues. CDR1 and CDR2 from the germline V gene are LGHDT and YNNKEL (reference sequence). CDR3 nucleotides: TGTGCCAGCACCCCGGGACAGGTACACTACGAGCAGTACTTC. Protein: CASTPGQVHYEQYF.

This clonotype appeared many times. The CDR3, as DNA: TGTGCCAGCACGGGGGAACGAGACCAAGAGACCCAGTACTTC. Translated, it gives CASTGERDQETQYF. The rearrangement links TRBV7-9 to TRBJ2-5; possible D gene TRBD2, 6 bases. This CDR3 region has 14 residues. The germline gives CDR1 SEHNR, CDR2 FQNEAQ (reference sequence). Between the trimmed V and J ends, which lost 7 bases and 0 bases, there was a span of 12 bases.

This clonotype was seen only a few times. The chain links TRBV5-1 to TRBJ2-5; D is tentatively TRBD1 or TRBD2 (5 bases each). CDR3 length: 14 amino acids. Germline CDR1 reads SGHRS; CDR2 reads YFSETQ. The V end was cut by 1 base, the J end by 5 bases, with 12 bases between. The chain's CDR3 is CASSLSGTEETQYF. DNA of the CDR3: TGCGCCAGCAGCTTGTCAGGGACGGAGGAGACCCAGTACTTC. The full variable domain, rest sourced from reference TRBV5-1 and TRBJ2-5, is KAGVTQTPRYLIKTRGQQVTLSCSPISGHRSVSWYQQTPGQGLQFLFEYFSETQRNKGNFPGRFSGRQFSNSRSEMNVSTLELGDSALYLCASSLSGTEETQYFGPGTRLLVL.

The V gene is TRBV5-6, the J gene TRBJ2-2; the D is unclear. V was trimmed by 3 bases and J by 7 bases, leaving 10 bases between them. The CDR3 has 13 amino acids. Germline V lookup: CDR1 SGHDT, CDR2 YYEEEE. CDR3 nucleotide sequence: TGTGCCAGCAGCTCCGACCACCTCGGGGAGCTGTTTTTT. This gives the protein CASSSDHLGELFF.

The V call is TRBV3-1, the J call TRBJ2-3; no reliable D call. V was trimmed by 3 bases and J by 2 bases, leaving 9 bases between them. The CDR3 covers 14 residues. Germline V lookup: CDR1 LGHDT, CDR2 YNNKEL (reference sequence). CDR3 sequence: CASSHPRLTDTQYF. The CDR3 DNA reads TGTGCCAGCAGCCACCCTAGACTCACAGATACGCAGTATTTT.

This clonotype turned up a few times. The CDR3 sequence: CASSEPGTRSYNEQFF. Written as DNA, the CDR3 is TGTGCCAGCAGTGAACCCGGGACTAGGTCATACAATGAGCAGTTCTTC. J is TRBJ2-1 and V is TRBV25-1, with 8 bases aligning to TRBD2. The CDR3 totals 16 residues. J lost 4 bases, V lost 2 bases, and 7 bases had no gene match. Germline V gene data show CDR1 as MGHDK and CDR2 as SYGVNS.

The chain links TRBV6-5 to TRBJ2-7; the match to TRBD2 covers 13 bases. Germline V gene data show CDR1 as MNHEY and CDR2 as SVGAGI. The CDR3 length is 15 residues. The ends lost 2 bases at V and 7 bases at J; junction bases unmatched: 5. CDR3 sequence (DNA): TGTGCCAGCAGTTACGGGGGACTAGCGGGATCGGAGCAGTACTTC. It yields the protein CASSYGGLAGSEQYF.

This clonotype came up a few times. The rearrangement links TRBV12-3 or TRBV12-4 to TRBJ2-3, with D maybe TRBD1 (5 bases). The germline V and J ends were trimmed by 7 bases and 2 bases, with 19 bases remaining between them. The CDR3 consists of 16 residues. The CDR3, as DNA: TGTGCCAGCACCCTTAGTGGGGCCCCCAACACAGATACGCAGTATTTT. This gives the protein CASTLSGAPNTDTQYF.

The CDR3 region has the DNA TGTGCCACCAGCAGAGATTGGCAGGGTGAGGGCTACACCTTC. This gives the protein CATSRDWQGEGYTF. V is TRBV15 and J is TRBJ1-2; D perhaps matches TRBD1 (5 bases). V was shortened by 0 bases and J by 8 bases, with 13 bases between the two germline ends. In germline, CDR1 is LNHNV, CDR2 YYDKDF (reference sequence). The CDR3 length is 14 residues.

V and J are TRBV12-3 or TRBV12-4 and TRBJ1-1; D gene unclear. CDR3 size: 11 residues. V was pared by 6 bases and J by 6 bases, with 8 bases between. In DNA, the CDR3 is TGTGCCAGCAGCCGTAGGGCTGAAGCTTTCTTT. Translated: CASSRRAEAFF.

The chain joins TRBV12-3 or TRBV12-4 to TRBJ2-5, with a possible D match to TRBD1 (5 bases). This CDR3 comprises 13 residues. V was clipped by 2 bases and J by 5 bases, with 9 bases between them. The CDR3 region is CASSLLQAETQYF. In DNA, the CDR3 is TGTGCCAGCAGTTTATTACAGGCCGAGACCCAGTACTTC.

The rearrangement links TRBV9 to TRBJ2-5; maybe TRBD2 (6 bases). CDR3 length: 15 residues. CDR1 is SGDLS, CDR2 YYNGEE, per germline. V was cut by 3 bases and J by 1 base, with 13 bases left in between. CDR3 bases: TGTGCCAGCAGCGCTATGGGACTGCCCCAAGAGACCCAGTACTTC. It encodes CASSAMGLPQETQYF.

The chain is built from TRBV20-1 and TRBJ1-1; tentatively, D is TRBD1 (6 bases). The CDR3 is made up of 20 amino acids. V was trimmed by 4 bases and J by 0 bases, leaving 30 bases between them. The germline CDR1 and CDR2 sequences are DFQATT and SNEGSKA (reference sequence). The CDR3 DNA is TGCAGTGCTAAGCACCGTTATATGGGCACACCGGGACACCTGAACACTGAAGCTTTCTTT. It specifies CSAKHRYMGTPGHLNTEAFF.

V usage is TRBV6-6 and J usage is TRBJ2-5, with TRBD1 identical over 8 bases. The CDR3 length is 12 residues. The germline CDR1 and CDR2 sequences are MNHNY and SVGAGI (reference sequence). V lost 6 bases, J lost 13 bases, and 10 bases stayed unmatched. The CDR3 nucleotides are TGTGCCAGCAGCGAACAGGGGGTAGTCGGGTACTTC. Translation gives CASSEQGVVGYF.

This clonotype was detected a few times. V is TRBV6-5 and J is TRBJ2-5; possibly TRBD2 for D (6 bases). Trimming stripped 4 bases from V and 3 bases from J, with 9 bases between. The length of the CDR3 is 13 residues. The germline gives CDR1 MNHEY, CDR2 SVGAGI. The CDR3 region is CASSSTREETQYF. The CDR3 coding sequence is TGTGCCAGCAGTTCGACTAGAGAAGAGACCCAGTACTTC.

This clonotype was recorded many times. The CDR3 reads CSASSGGLANYGYTF. In DNA form, the CDR3 reads TGCAGTGCTAGCTCTGGGGGCCTAGCTAACTATGGCTACACCTTC. V gene TRBV20-1 combines with J gene TRBJ1-2, with D perhaps matching TRBD1 (6 bases). CDR3 length: 15 residues. Germline V gene lookup returns CDR1 DFQATT and CDR2 SNEGSKA (reference sequence). Trimming left V 3 bases short and J 0 bases short, with 14 bases between.

This clonotype showed up just once. The CDR3 DNA sequence: TGTGCCAGCAGCCCCCGACTCGCTAGGTACACAGATACGCAGTATTTT. It is translated as CASSPRLARYTDTQYF. V gene TRBV11-2 combines with J gene TRBJ2-3; D is unclear. Trimming stripped 5 bases from V and 2 bases from J, with 17 bases between. This CDR3 contains 16 residues. Looked up from germline, CDR1 is SGHAT and CDR2 is FQNNGV.

V and J are TRBV5-1 and TRBJ2-1; 7 bases are shared with TRBD2. The V segment lost 4 bases and the J segment 0 bases; nucleotides outside the gene matches: 7. The CDR3 sequence is 16 residues long. Germline V gene lookup returns CDR1 SGHRS and CDR2 YFSETQ. CDR3 DNA sequence: TGCGCCAGCAGCAGGAGGGTAGCGGGCTCCTACAATGAGCAGTTCTTC. This sequence encodes CASSRRVAGSYNEQFF.

The chain combines TRBV2 with TRBJ2-3; D may be TRBD1 or TRBD2 (6 bases each). Germline CDR1 is SNHLY and CDR2 is FYNNEI. Trimming left V 2 bases short and J 2 bases short, with 11 bases between. The length of the CDR3 is 15 residues. The DNA of the CDR3 is TGTGCCAGCAGTGAATGGGGGGCGCTCACAGATACGCAGTATTTT. Its translation is CASSEWGALTDTQYF.

This clonotype has a handful of counts. The chain employs TRBV5-1 and TRBJ2-7; maybe TRBD2 (6 bases). Trimming cost V 1 base and J 3 bases, with 11 bases left between them. Germline values: CDR1 SGHRS, CDR2 YFSETQ. This CDR3 contains 14 residues. The CDR3 region has the DNA TGCGCCAGCAGCTTGCCGGGAGAAGACTACGAGCAGTACTTC. Protein sequence: CASSLPGEDYEQYF.

The chain recombines TRBV12-3 or TRBV12-4 with TRBJ2-3; D may be TRBD2 (6 bases). The CDR3 extends over 14 amino acids. V lost 10 bases and J 6 bases, leaving 20 bases between the germline ends. Here the CDR3 reads CATQTGLPRDTQYF. CDR3 sequence (DNA): TGTGCCACCCAGACGGGACTCCCTAGGGATACGCAGTATTTT.

The V call is TRBV12-3 or TRBV12-4, the J call TRBJ1-1, with a possible D match to TRBD1 (6 bases). This CDR3 has 14 residues. V gave up 5 bases and J gave up 5 bases, with 15 bases separating them. The CDR3 loop is CASSPYGGRTEAFF. In nucleotides, the CDR3 is TGTGCCAGCAGTCCGTACGGGGGGCGGACTGAAGCTTTCTTT.

This clonotype has only a few counts. V is TRBV20-1 and J is TRBJ2-7; the match to TRBD2 covers 10 bases. Germline lookup yields CDR1 DFQATT and CDR2 SNEGSKA (reference sequence). V trimming: 7 bases; J trimming: 4 bases; junction bases outside the gene matches: 7. The CDR3 runs to 13 residues. The CDR3: CSGSLAGVYEQYF. DNA for the CDR3: TGCAGTGGATCGCTAGCGGGAGTTTACGAGCAGTACTTC.

This chain joins TRBV7-9 and TRBJ2-2; TRBD2 aligns across 13 bases. The junction had 7 bases not matched to a gene; V was cut back by 2 bases and J by 7 bases. From germline, CDR1 is SEHNR and CDR2 FQNEAQ (reference sequence). This CDR3 spans 17 amino acids. DNA for the CDR3: TGTGCCAGCAGCTTACTCCCACTAGCGGGAGGGGTCGGGGAGCTGTTTTTT. Its translation is CASSLLPLAGGVGELFF. The full variable domain, completed using reference TRBV7-9 and TRBJ2-2, is DTGVSQNPRHKITKRGQNVTFRCDPISEHNRLYWYRQTLGQGPEFLTYFQNEAQLEKSRLLSDRFSAERPKGSFSTLEIQRTEQGDSAMYLCASSLLPLAGGVGELFFGEGSRLTVL.

This clonotype came up many times. The chain uses TRBV20-1 and TRBJ2-3; 9 bases are a match to TRBD2. Losses at the gene ends were 8 bases for V and 1 base for J; bases not matched to a gene: 7. CDR1 DFQATT and CDR2 SNEGSKA come from the germline V gene (reference sequence). There are 14 residues in the CDR3. CDR3 sequence (DNA): TGCAGTCAGGTCTTAGCGGGGGGCACAGATACGCAGTATTTT. Its translation: CSQVLAGGTDTQYF.